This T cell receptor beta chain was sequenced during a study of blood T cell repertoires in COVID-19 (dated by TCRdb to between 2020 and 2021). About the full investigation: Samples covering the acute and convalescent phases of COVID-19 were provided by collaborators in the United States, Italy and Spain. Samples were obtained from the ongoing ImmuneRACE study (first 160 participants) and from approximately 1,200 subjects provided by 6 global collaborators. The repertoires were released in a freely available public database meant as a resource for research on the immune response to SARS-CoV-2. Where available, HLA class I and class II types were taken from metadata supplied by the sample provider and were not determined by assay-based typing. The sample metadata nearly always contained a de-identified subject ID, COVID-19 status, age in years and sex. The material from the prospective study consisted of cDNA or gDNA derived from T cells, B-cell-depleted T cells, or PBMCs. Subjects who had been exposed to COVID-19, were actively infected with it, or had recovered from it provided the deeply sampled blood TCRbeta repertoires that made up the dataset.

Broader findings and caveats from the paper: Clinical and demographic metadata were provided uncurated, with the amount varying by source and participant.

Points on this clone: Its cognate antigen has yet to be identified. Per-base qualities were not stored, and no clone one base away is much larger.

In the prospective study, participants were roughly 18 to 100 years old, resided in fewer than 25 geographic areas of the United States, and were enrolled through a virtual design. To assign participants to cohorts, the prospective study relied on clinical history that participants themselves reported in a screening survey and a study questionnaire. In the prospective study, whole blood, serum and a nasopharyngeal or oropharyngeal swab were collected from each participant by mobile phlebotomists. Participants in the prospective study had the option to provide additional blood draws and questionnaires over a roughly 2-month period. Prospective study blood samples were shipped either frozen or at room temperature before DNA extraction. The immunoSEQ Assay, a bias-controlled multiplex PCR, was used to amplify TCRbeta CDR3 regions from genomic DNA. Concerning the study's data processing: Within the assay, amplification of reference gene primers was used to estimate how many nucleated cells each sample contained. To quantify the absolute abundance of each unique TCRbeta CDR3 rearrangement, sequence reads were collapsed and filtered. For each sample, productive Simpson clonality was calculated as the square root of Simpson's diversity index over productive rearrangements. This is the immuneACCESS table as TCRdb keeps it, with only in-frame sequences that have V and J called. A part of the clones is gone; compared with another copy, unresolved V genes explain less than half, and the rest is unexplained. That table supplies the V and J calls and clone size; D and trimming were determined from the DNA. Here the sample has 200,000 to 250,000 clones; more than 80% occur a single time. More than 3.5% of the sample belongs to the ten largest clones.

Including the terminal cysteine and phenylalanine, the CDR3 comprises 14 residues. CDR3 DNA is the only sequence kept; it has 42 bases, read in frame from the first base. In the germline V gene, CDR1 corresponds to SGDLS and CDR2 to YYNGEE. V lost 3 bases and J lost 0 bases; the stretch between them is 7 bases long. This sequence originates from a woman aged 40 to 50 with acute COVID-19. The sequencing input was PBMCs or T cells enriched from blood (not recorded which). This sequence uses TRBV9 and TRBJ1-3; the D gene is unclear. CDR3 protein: CASSGLLSGNTIYF. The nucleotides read TGTGCCAGCAGCGGACTACTCTCTGGAAACACCATATATTTT.